This T cell receptor beta chain was obtained from a study of siplizumab effects on memory and regulatory T cells. General study points: It seemed that naive T cells were more diverse than memory cells and were major contributors to the alloresponse. Neither a naive nor a memory phenotype was assignable to roughly 75-96% of proliferating CD4+ or CD8+ clones. Reactions containing siplizumab showed mappable alloreactive CD4+ clones averaging 68.8% Treg-derived, versus about 28% in controls.

Some 93,000 TCR templates per sample were sequenced. TCRdb keeps only in-frame clones here, not all; method: immunoSEQ multiplex PCR. The table records 85,000 to 130,000 clones, around 90% of them present only once. J gave up 4 bases and V 5 bases, and 13 bases lay outside the gene matches. This CDR3 comprises 17 residues. Looked up from germline, CDR1 is MNHEY and CDR2 is SMNVEV (reference sequence). To note about this clone: The antigen remains undetermined.

The origin of this receptor is a human donor in good health. Some clones in this sample may be carry-over from other donors' samples. The sequencing input was CD4+ T cells sorted from blood. This sequence joins TRBV27 and TRBJ2-1; 8 bases line up with TRBD2. CDR3 residues: CASSQRTILAVYNEQFF. The CDR3 DNA reads TGTGCCAGCAGTCAACGGACCATACTAGCGGTTTACAATGAGCAGTTCTTC.